This T cell receptor (beta chain) is drawn from a study of control samples from healthy donors and cancer patients. The assay was immunoSEQ multiplex PCR, and TCRdb's table has in-frame clones only and misses some. The table has approximately 120,000 clones, approximately 90% seen once. Germline CDR1 and CDR2: MNHNS and SASEGT. The V end lost 0 bases, the J end lost 4 bases, and 15 bases lay between the germline ends. The CDR3 runs 16 residues. The chain recombines TRBV6-1 with TRBJ1-2; no reliable D call. This sequence was found in a woman between 45 and 60 years old in good health. Sequencing input: blood. In nucleotides, the CDR3 is TGTGCCAGCAGTGAAGCGCGGGAGAGGATTATCTATGGCTACACCTTC. Translation gives CASSEARERIIYGYTF.